This entry lists 21 T cell receptor beta chains sequenced from one sample in a study of neoadjuvant anti-PD-1 for oral cavity cancer (dated by TCRdb to the early 2020s). The time point label here, explained by the study, means: after neoadjuvant nivolumab, at surgical resection. The method behind the library was the immunoSEQ multiplex PCR assay. The source is immuneACCESS, and TCRdb retained only in-frame sequences with V and J called. Part of the clones is not carried over; for the studies checked, unresolved V genes explain less than half of this, and the remainder is unexplained. This sample has 14,000 or so clones in its table, and around 74% of those were observed once. Approximately 2.9% of the sample goes to the ten largest clones. The source was PBMCs, collected after nivolumab (anti-PD-1) treatment. These receptors came from a person between 40 and 85 years old with oral cavity squamous cell carcinoma.

CDR3 protein: CASSFPGSYEQYF. The DNA of the CDR3 is TGTGCCAGCAGCTTTCCCGGCTCCTACGAGCAGTACTTC. This chain connects TRBV5-4 to TRBJ2-7; D remains unclear. Germline values: CDR1 SGHNT, CDR2 YYREEE (reference sequence). The CDR3 has 13 amino acids. V was shortened by 2 bases and J by 0 bases, with 6 bases between the two germline ends.

V is TRBV28 and J is TRBJ2-7, with 10 bases fitting TRBD1. The CDR3 runs to 16 residues. Trimming at V came to 3 bases and at J to 3 bases, leaving 8 bases not matched to a gene. Germline V gene lookup returns CDR1 MDHEN and CDR2 SYDVKM. The CDR3 loop reads CASSLVPGQGLYEQYF. The DNA of the CDR3 is TGTGCCAGCAGTTTGGTACCGGGACAGGGGCTCTACGAGCAGTACTTC.

This clone has just one count. The chain employs TRBV5-1 and TRBJ2-1; TRBD1 agrees at 9 bases. The CDR3 runs to 13 residues. CDR1 is SGHRS and CDR2 is YFSETQ in the germline V gene. V lost 3 bases and J lost 7; bases outside the gene matches: 2. The CDR3 DNA follows: TGCGCCAGCAGCTGGGGACAGGGAAATGAGCAGTTCTTC. Its translation is CASSWGQGNEQFF.

This clone was counted between two and nine times. This CDR3 reads CASPWRVWGYTF. The DNA for the CDR3 is TGTGCCAGCCCCTGGAGGGTGTGGGGCTACACCTTC. The chain joins TRBV6-1 to TRBJ1-2; D not certain. Germline CDR1 reads MNHNS; CDR2 reads SASEGT. V shed 8 bases and J shed 8 bases, with 15 bases lying between them. The CDR3 spans 12 residues.

This chain uses TRBV6-5 with TRBJ2-1; tentatively, D is TRBD2 (7 bases). Between the trimmed V and J ends, which lost 7 bases and 7 bases, there was a span of 14 bases. The CDR3 sequence is 13 residues long. Germline CDR1 and CDR2: MNHEY and SVGAGI. CDR3 amino acids: CASIGGGLNEQFF. For the CDR3, the DNA is TGTGCCAGCATCGGCGGGGGCCTAAATGAGCAGTTCTTC.

The CDR3 loop is CSVMDQGRGYGYTF. In nucleotides, the CDR3 is TGCAGCGTTATGGACCAGGGCCGGGGCTATGGCTACACCTTC. The gene calls are TRBV29-1 and TRBJ1-2; weak D call: TRBD1 (5 bases). V shed 5 bases and J shed 4 bases, with 17 bases lying between them. Germline CDR1 SQVTM, CDR2 ANQGSEA. CDR3 length: 14 amino acids. Together with reference TRBV29-1 and TRBJ1-2, the CDR3 gives the full variable domain: SAVISQKPSRDICQRGTSLTIQCQVDSQVTMMFWYRQQPGQSLTLIATANQGSEATYESGFVIDKFPISRPNLTFSTLTVSNMSPEDSSIYLCSVMDQGRGYGYTFGSGTRLTVV.

The chain recombines TRBV2 with TRBJ2-3; TRBD2 matches 12 bases. J lost 5 bases, V lost 4 bases, and 7 bases had no gene match. In germline, CDR1 is SNHLY, CDR2 FYNNEI. The CDR3 runs 16 residues. CDR3 in amino acids: CASSVRLAGAQDTQYF. CDR3 DNA: TGTGCCAGCAGTGTTCGACTAGCGGGAGCTCAAGATACGCAGTATTTT.

V usage is TRBV6-4 and J usage is TRBJ2-3; 7 nucleotides align to TRBD2. V was clipped by 3 bases and J by 3 bases; unmatched bases: 0. Germline V CDR1 and CDR2: MRHNA, SNTAGT. The length of the CDR3 is 13 residues. DNA of the CDR3: TGTGCCAGCAGTGAGCGGGAGACAGATACGCAGTATTTT. Translation gives CASSERETDTQYF.

The chain joins TRBV19 to TRBJ2-1; 7 bases align to TRBD2. This CDR3 has 16 amino acids. V shed 9 bases, J shed 7 bases, and the junction held 18 bases outside the gene matches. Per germline, CDR1 LNHDA and CDR2 SQIVND (reference sequence). Here the CDR3 DNA reads TGTGCCAGCCCCCCCCCGGGTGCTAGCGGAAGAAATGAGCAGTTCTTC. Its protein is CASPPPGASGRNEQFF.

The chain couples TRBV30 to TRBJ2-6; D uncertain. Trimming removed 0 bases at V and 3 bases at J, with 3 bases between. Per the germline V gene, CDR1 is GTSNPN and CDR2 is SVGIG (reference sequence). The CDR3 loop spans 13 amino acids. The CDR3 here is CAWSVNGANVLTF. The CDR3 nucleotides are TGTGCCTGGAGTGTCAATGGGGCCAACGTCCTGACTTTC.

This chain joins TRBV7-9 and TRBJ2-5, with a weak D call TRBD2 (6 bases). Trimming stripped 5 bases from V and 5 bases from J, with 15 bases between. The CDR3 sequence is 14 residues long. The V gene's germline CDR1 is SEHNR and CDR2 FQNEAQ (reference sequence). The DNA of the CDR3 is TGTGCCAGCAGCCCAAGACTAGGGATGGAGACCCAGTACTTC. It yields the protein CASSPRLGMETQYF.

This clone was observed a few times. The chain is built from TRBV2 and TRBJ2-7; 7 positions agree with TRBD1. CDR1 and CDR2 (germline): SNHLY, FYNNEI. V lost 4 bases and J lost 7; bases outside the gene matches: 7. The CDR3 extends over 13 amino acids. In nucleotides, the CDR3 is TGTGCCAGCAGTGGGGACAGCTATTTGGAGCAGTACTTC. It encodes CASSGDSYLEQYF.

The CDR3 DNA reads as TGTGCCAGCAGTGAACCTCTCACAGGGAGCGGGGACACTGAAGCTTTCTTT. The encoded protein is CASSEPLTGSGDTEAFF. This chain uses TRBV2 with TRBJ1-1; D is possibly TRBD1 (6 bases). V dropped 2 bases and J dropped 3 bases, with 19 bases sitting between them. Germline lookup yields CDR1 SNHLY and CDR2 FYNNEI. The CDR3 sequence is 17 residues long.

The chain uses TRBV6-6 and TRBJ2-5; D not resolved. V was clipped by 8 bases and J by 5 bases, with 24 bases between them. In germline, CDR1 is MNHNY, CDR2 SVGAGI (reference sequence). This CDR3 contains 16 residues. The CDR3 DNA reads TGTGCCAGCCCCCCCCCAGATAGACCGGTGCGGGAGACCCAGTACTTC. It is translated as CASPPPDRPVRETQYF.

This chain links TRBV7-7 with TRBJ2-5; TRBD1 matches 12 bases. CDR1 SSHAT and CDR2 FNYEAQ come from the germline V gene (reference sequence). This CDR3 contains 13 residues. The CDR3 spells CALGTGGLETQYF. For the CDR3, the DNA is TGTGCTCTCGGGACAGGGGGCTTAGAGACCCAGTACTTC.

The chain combines TRBV6-5 with TRBJ2-5; tentative D call: TRBD2 (6 bases). Germline lookup yields CDR1 MNHEY and CDR2 SVGAGI. The CDR3 sequence is 15 residues long. Trimming shortened V by 0 bases and J by 0 bases, and 8 bases separated the two germline ends. This chain's CDR3 is CASSYSRGHQETQYF. For the CDR3, the DNA is TGTGCCAGCAGTTACTCGCGGGGTCACCAAGAGACCCAGTACTTC.

The chain has TRBV11-3 and TRBJ2-3; D unclear. Germline CDR1 SGHNT, CDR2 YENEEA. CDR3 length equals 16 residues. V was trimmed by 7 bases and J by 3 bases, leaving 20 bases between them. The CDR3 DNA follows: TGTGCCAGCATCGAGTGGACCAGATCTCCGACAGATACGCAGTATTTT. Translation: CASIEWTRSPTDTQYF.

The chain uses TRBV19 and TRBJ2-7; D perhaps matches TRBD2 (6 bases). V dropped 10 bases and J dropped 2 bases, with 18 bases sitting between them. The germline V gene has CDR1 LNHDA and CDR2 SQIVND (reference sequence). CDR3 size: 14 residues. The CDR3 spells CATASGTGAYEQYF. The CDR3 coding sequence is TGTGCCACCGCTTCCGGGACGGGGGCCTACGAGCAGTACTTC.

This chain joins TRBV10-3 and TRBJ2-1, with D possibly matching TRBD2 (5 bases). The CDR3 is 11 amino acids. The V end was cut by 8 bases, the J end by 9 bases, with 11 bases between. CDR1 and CDR2 from the germline V gene are ENHRY and SYGVKD. This chain's CDR3 is CAIGTSSEQFF. The DNA of the CDR3 is TGTGCCATCGGAACTAGTTCTGAGCAGTTCTTC.

This chain links TRBV6-5 with TRBJ2-3; no clear D gene. CDR1 and CDR2 from the germline V gene are MNHEY and SVGAGI. This CDR3 contains 15 residues. The V end lost 6 bases, the J end lost 0 bases, and 13 bases lay between the germline ends. The CDR3 sequence is CASSRTGFSTDTQYF. The DNA for the CDR3 is TGTGCCAGCAGCCGAACCGGGTTTAGCACAGATACGCAGTATTTT.

J is TRBJ2-1 and V is TRBV7-9; 7 nucleotides match TRBD1. After removal of 2 bases from V and 4 bases from J, the junction contained 5 bases not matched to a gene. Germline CDR1 SEHNR, CDR2 FQNEAQ (reference sequence). This CDR3 has 15 amino acids. CDR3 nucleotides: TGTGCCAGCAGCTTACCGGACAGGAGTTACAATGAGCAGTTCTTC. This encodes CASSLPDRSYNEQFF.